The rows below give T cell receptor beta chains drawn from one sample of a study of blood T cell repertoires in COVID-19. The protocol was immunoSEQ multiplex PCR, while the TCRdb copy is restricted to in-frame clones and leaves out a portion. The table includes 98,000 or so clones, roughly 80% detected once. Sequencing was carried out using peripheral blood. The receptors originated from a woman aged 80 or over with active or convalescent COVID-19. The CDR3 runs from the conserved cysteine through the conserved F or W.

cdr3_aa	v_call	j_call
CAWGLAGGWETQYF	TRBV30	TRBJ2-5
CASSLSPVSYEQYF	TRBV28	TRBJ2-7
CASQLSGGNQPQHF	TRBV19	TRBJ1-5
CATSDPTGQGQETQYF	TRBV24-1	TRBJ2-5
CASSEAGLAGGWSQFF	TRBV6-1	TRBJ2-1
CASSSGGQGGFAEAFF	TRBV5-4	TRBJ1-1
CAWSDRGAGTF	TRBV30	TRBJ1-2
CATSGHTSNQPQHF	TRBV24-1	TRBJ1-5
CASSLPSSGNTIYF	TRBV7-6	TRBJ1-3
CASSLGSNTEAFF	TRBV7-3	TRBJ1-1
CASSKTREDYGYTF	TRBV18	TRBJ1-2
CASSERSDTQYF	TRBV11-3	TRBJ2-3
CASSLQKNTEAFF	TRBV12-3/TRBV12-4	TRBJ1-1
CASSPRESVVGYGYTF	TRBV11-2	TRBJ1-2
CASRLGPSTGGAEAFF	TRBV5-4	TRBJ1-1
CASSSTPRVSGEAFF	TRBV5-5	TRBJ1-1
CASSEQGNGYTF	TRBV2	TRBJ1-2
CASSSARAENIQYF	TRBV6-5	TRBJ2-4
CASSQVGGNTEAFF	TRBV14	TRBJ1-1
CASSRKTRLADTQYF	TRBV6-2/TRBV6-3	TRBJ2-3
CASSIADRGAFF	TRBV19	TRBJ1-1
CASSLTGSHTIYF	TRBV6-5	TRBJ1-3
CASSDYLLAGVSDTQYF	TRBV2	TRBJ2-3
CSASLRQGATEAFF	TRBV20-1	TRBJ1-1
CASSEGPTGFGYTF	TRBV6-1	TRBJ1-2
CASSPGQVNSETQYF	TRBV7-3	TRBJ2-5
CASSWTANTGELFF	TRBV11-3	TRBJ2-2
CASSLQGARETQYF	TRBV27	TRBJ2-5
CASSIRVADNEQFF	TRBV19	TRBJ2-1
CASSRMTGDSYGYTF	TRBV4-1	TRBJ1-2
CASRREGAVGNQYF	TRBV7-8	TRBJ2-5
CSVEERLVGKLFF	TRBV29-1	TRBJ1-4
CASSFGQGATGYTF	TRBV18	TRBJ1-2
CASSSTGAKNIQYF	TRBV28	TRBJ2-4
CASSPIGQGLNYGYTF	TRBV28	TRBJ1-2
CASSSASGMGYEQYF	TRBV5-5	TRBJ2-7
CASSETSGRARQNTGELFF	TRBV2	TRBJ2-2
CASSYLSGRSSYEQYF	TRBV6-2/TRBV6-3	TRBJ2-7
CASSDPGRYEQYF	TRBV6-1	TRBJ2-7
CASSFPRGQGGAMVNQPQHF	TRBV19	TRBJ1-5
CASTRDTLNTEAFF	TRBV7-2	TRBJ1-1
CASSVAEKNYGYTF	TRBV9	TRBJ1-2
CASTGGRAAGTYNEQFF	TRBV28	TRBJ2-1
CASSKTSGRQETQYF	TRBV6-2/TRBV6-3	TRBJ2-5
CATSDPGVSGYGYTF	TRBV24-1	TRBJ1-2
CASRWLGGHNEKLFF	TRBV2	TRBJ1-4
CATSDLTGGEEKLFF	TRBV24-1	TRBJ1-4
CASSLVAVNTEAFF	TRBV5-1	TRBJ1-1
CASKDGIHEAFF	TRBV10-1	TRBJ1-1
CATQSRGTVLCQYF	TRBV24-1	TRBJ2-7
CASRPLRGPGPNYNEQFF	TRBV28	TRBJ2-1
CASSPGTSGRSGEQYF	TRBV5-4	TRBJ2-7
CASSQVEGLAGSYNEQFF	TRBV4-1	TRBJ2-1
CASSMGQGGGNQPQHF	TRBV19	TRBJ1-5
CASSPHGQIPQETQYF	TRBV5-1	TRBJ2-5
CASSRTGSGVQETQYF	TRBV5-1	TRBJ2-5
CASSQNSLNTEAFF	TRBV18	TRBJ1-1
CASSKQLRINTEAFF	TRBV6-2/TRBV6-3	TRBJ1-1
CASSVDPVGGNEQFF	TRBV9	TRBJ2-1